The sequence of this TCR beta chain was determined in a study of patients and donors after allogeneic stem cell transplantation. MiXCR, run by TCRdb on the RT-PCR reads, gives a single entry per CDR3 protein. The data contain about 110,000 distinct CDR3 sequences, 35% to 45% of them seen just once; the ten biggest clones take up around 30%. The sequence came from a human donor who was either an allogeneic HSCT recipient or a stem cell or donor lymphocyte infusion donor (not recorded which). It is not recorded whose cells these are; they may come from a transplant donor. The sequencing input was blood, either unsorted or a sorted T cell fraction (not recorded which).

CDR3 nucleotides: TGTGCCACCGCGTTCGGGGGGCGCACAGATACGCAGTATTTT. This codes for CATAFGGRTDTQYF. The V gene is TRBV24-1, the J gene TRBJ2-3, with D possibly being TRBD2 (7 bases). The CDR3 covers 14 residues. Germline V lookup: CDR1 KGHDR, CDR2 SFDVKD. V gave up 9 bases and J gave up 1 base, with 13 bases separating them.